This section outlines one T cell receptor (beta chain) sequence together with its context. V dropped 7 bases and J dropped 0 bases, with 11 bases sitting between them. Germline CDR1 and CDR2: SGHTS and YDEGEE. The CDR3 is 15 amino acids. Per the original methods: Reference gene primer amplification in the assay estimated nucleated cell counts. Profiling relied on immunoSEQ multiplex PCR, and the TCRdb table lists in-frame clones only, not all of them. The V and J calls and clone size were taken over from that table, and D and trimming were inferred from the DNA. This sample has approximately 130,000 clones, with roughly four fifths found just once. This specimen comes from a study of blood T cell repertoires in COVID-19. Study-wide context: Sites in the United States, Italy and Spain provided acute and convalescent COVID-19 samples. Sample material is recorded as cDNA or gDNA derived from T cells, B-cell-depleted T cells, or PBMCs.

The source is a human donor in a cohort sampled during active COVID-19. The sequenced sample was peripheral blood. The J gene is TRBJ2-6, the V gene TRBV5-8; D is perhaps TRBD2 (5 bases). CDR3 protein: CASHPGNSGANVLTF. In DNA form, the CDR3 reads TGTGCCAGCCACCCGGGGAACTCTGGGGCCAACGTCCTGACTTTC.